Given below is one TCR beta chain in context. This sample stems from a study of blood T cell repertoires in COVID-19. At the level of the study: Donors in the United States, Italy and Spain gave samples during acute or convalescent COVID-19. PBMCs, B-cell-depleted T cells, or T cells were the source of the cDNA or gDNA that made up the material.

Trimming at V came to 4 bases and at J to 1 base, leaving 13 bases not matched to a gene. Germline CDR1 is MGHRA and CDR2 is YSYEKL. The length of the CDR3 is 19 residues. Per the original data handling: Nucleated cell counts were estimated from reference gene primer amplification. This table comes from immunoSEQ multiplex PCR, and its TCRdb copy is limited to in-frame clones, with some not included. V and J calls and clone size are those listed in that table; D and trimming were worked out from the DNA. The top ten hold 3% to 3.5% of the sample, which has 120,000 to 150,000 clones, 75% to 90% seen once.

This chain links TRBV4-1 with TRBJ2-1, with 10 bases identical to TRBD2. This clonotype was sampled from a woman aged 60-70 years with active COVID-19. The sample was peripheral blood. The CDR3 DNA is TGCGCCAGCAGCCGTCGGCTAGCGGGAGTTCGTCATTCCTACAATGAGCAGTTCTTC. Translating it yields CASSRRLAGVRHSYNEQFF.